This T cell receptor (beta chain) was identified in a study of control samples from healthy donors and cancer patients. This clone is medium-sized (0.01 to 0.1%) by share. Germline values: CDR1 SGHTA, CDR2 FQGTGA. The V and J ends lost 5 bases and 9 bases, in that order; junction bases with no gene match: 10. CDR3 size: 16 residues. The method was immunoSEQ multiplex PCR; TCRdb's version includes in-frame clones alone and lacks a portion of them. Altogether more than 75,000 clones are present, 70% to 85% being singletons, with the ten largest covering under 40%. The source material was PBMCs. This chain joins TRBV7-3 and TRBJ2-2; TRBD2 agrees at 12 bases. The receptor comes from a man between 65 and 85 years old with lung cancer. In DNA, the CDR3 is TGTGCCAGCAGCACTAGGACTAGCGGGGACTCCAGGGAGCTGTTTTTT. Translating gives CASSTRTSGDSRELFF.